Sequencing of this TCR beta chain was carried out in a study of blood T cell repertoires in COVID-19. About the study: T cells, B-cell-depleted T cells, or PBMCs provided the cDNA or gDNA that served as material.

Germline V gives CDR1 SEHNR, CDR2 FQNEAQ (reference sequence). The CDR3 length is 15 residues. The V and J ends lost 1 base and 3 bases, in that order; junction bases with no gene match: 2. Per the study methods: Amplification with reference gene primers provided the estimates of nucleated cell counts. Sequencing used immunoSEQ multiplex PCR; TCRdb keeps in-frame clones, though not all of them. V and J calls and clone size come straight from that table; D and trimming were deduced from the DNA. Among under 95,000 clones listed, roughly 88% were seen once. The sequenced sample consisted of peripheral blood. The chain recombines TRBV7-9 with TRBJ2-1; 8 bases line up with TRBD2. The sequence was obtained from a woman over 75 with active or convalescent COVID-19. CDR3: CASSLVAGHYNEQFF. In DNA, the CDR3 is TGTGCCAGCAGCTTAGTAGCGGGACACTACAATGAGCAGTTCTTC.